This TCR beta chain originates from a study of graft-versus-host responses after intestinal transplantation. Study summary: Every recipient underwent anti-thymocyte globulin induction, then tacrolimus and steroids for 3 to 4 years.

Notes on this clone: Its antigen is not known.

There are 13 residues in the CDR3. The germline V gene has CDR1 SGHVS and CDR2 FQNEAQ. The V end was cut by 2 bases, the J end by 4 bases, with 9 bases between. Sequencing was performed with immunoSEQ multiplex PCR; in TCRdb, only in-frame clones are kept and a portion is missing. The table lists tens of thousands of clones, roughly 89% of them singletons. Sequences were derived from unstimulated CD4+ T cells sorted from spleen or lymph node cells, sampled before intestinal transplant. The chain has TRBV7-8 and TRBJ2-7; no firm D call. This clonotype was obtained from a human donor who received an intestinal transplant. The CDR3 bases are TGTGCCAGCAGCTTATACCCACAATACGAGCAGTACTTC. As protein: CASSLYPQYEQYF.